The 18 T cell receptor beta chains below all came from one sample that was sequenced in a study of blood T cell repertoires in COVID-19. Clones were read by immunoSEQ multiplex PCR, and TCRdb kept only the in-frame ones, dropping some. The sample holds about 33,000 clones; roughly 80% are singletons and the top ten take 15% to 20%. Sequenced material: peripheral blood. The receptors derive from an older man with acute or convalescent COVID-19.

The chain joins TRBV7-2 to TRBJ2-4; TRBD1 matches at 7 bases. There are 17 residues in the CDR3. V was clipped by 5 bases and J by 0 bases; unmatched bases: 10. Germline V gene data show CDR1 as SGHTA and CDR2 as FQGNSA. The CDR3 DNA follows: TGTGCCAGCAGCCAGGGCTGGGACAGTCTAGCCAAAAACATTCAGTACTTC. Protein product: CASSQGWDSLAKNIQYF.

This chain joins TRBV19 and TRBJ2-7, with 9 bases aligning to TRBD1. V shed 5 bases and J 2 bases; nucleotides not matched to a gene: 7. This CDR3 comprises 15 residues. The germline V gene encodes CDR1 LNHDA and CDR2 SQIVND (reference sequence). The CDR3 DNA is TGTGCCAGTAGTCCCCGGACAGGGGCCACCTACGAGCAGTACTTC. It is translated as CASSPRTGATYEQYF. Full variable domain (outside the CDR3, taken from reference TRBV19 and TRBJ2-7): DGGITQSPKYLFRKEGQNVTLSCEQNLNHDAMYWYRQDPGQGLRLIYYSQIVNDFQKGDIAEGYSVSREKKESFPLTVTSAQKNPTAFYLCASSPRTGATYEQYFGPGTRLTVT.

The chain recombines TRBV5-1 with TRBJ1-1, with 10 bases fitting TRBD1. The trim removed 2 bases at V and 5 bases at J, leaving 9 bases unmatched. Germline V lookup: CDR1 SGHRS, CDR2 YFSETQ. The CDR3 has 16 amino acids. CDR3 sequence reads: CASSFNNPGQGTEAFF. In DNA, the CDR3 is TGCGCCAGCAGCTTTAATAACCCGGGACAGGGGACTGAAGCTTTCTTT.

The V and J genes are TRBV6-4 and TRBJ2-1; possibly TRBD1 for D (7 bases). Germline V lookup: CDR1 MRHNA, CDR2 SNTAGT. This CDR3 comprises 17 residues. V lost 2 bases to trimming and J lost 0 bases, with 14 bases between them. The CDR3 bases are TGTGCCAGCAGTGACAGCTACAGGGGACTCTCCTACAATGAGCAGTTCTTC. Translated: CASSDSYRGLSYNEQFF.

A few counts support this clone. The chain combines TRBV3-1 (or the pseudogene TRBV3-2) with TRBJ1-3; D is ambiguous. The germline V and J ends were trimmed by 0 bases and 3 bases, with 12 bases remaining between them. The germline gives CDR1 LGHDT, CDR2 YNNKEL (reference sequence). This CDR3 is built from 16 residues. The CDR3 spells CASSQDIGARGNTIYF. The CDR3 DNA reads TGTGCCAGCAGCCAAGATATCGGAGCTCGTGGAAACACCATATATTTT.

The J gene is TRBJ2-7, the V gene TRBV5-6; weak D call: TRBD1 (5 bases). V was shortened by 1 base and J by 3 bases, with 8 bases between the two germline ends. The CDR3 is made up of 13 amino acids. The germline gives CDR1 SGHDT, CDR2 YYEEEE. CDR3 in DNA: TGTGCCAGCAGCTTGTGGGGCTACTACGAGCAGTACTTC. Translated: CASSLWGYYEQYF.

The genes are TRBV4-1 and TRBJ1-5; TRBD1 aligns across 9 bases. In germline, CDR1 is MGHRA, CDR2 YSYEKL. The trim removed 2 bases at V and 1 base at J, leaving 6 bases unmatched. The CDR3 totals 17 residues. CDR3 coding DNA: TGCGCCAGCAGCCAACATTTACAGGGGGCGAGCAATCAGCCCCAGCATTTT. Translation: CASSQHLQGASNQPQHF.

The V and J genes are TRBV19 and TRBJ2-3; TRBD1 is a possible D gene (6 bases). Germline CDR1 LNHDA, CDR2 SQIVND (reference sequence). Trimming shortened V by 5 bases and J by 1 base, and 10 bases separated the two germline ends. The length of the CDR3 is 14 residues. The DNA of the CDR3 is TGTGCCAGTAGTCCCCGACAGGGCACAGATACGCAGTATTTT. Translation: CASSPRQGTDTQYF.

In its sample, this clone was seen a few times. This chain connects TRBV20-1 to TRBJ2-6; weak D call: TRBD2 (5 bases). V was cut by 3 bases and J by 2 bases, with 11 bases left in between. CDR3 length equals 15 residues. Germline lookup yields CDR1 DFQATT and CDR2 SNEGSKA (reference sequence). The CDR3 protein is CSASDAGAGANVLTF. DNA for the CDR3: TGCAGTGCTAGTGACGCCGGGGCTGGGGCCAACGTCCTGACTTTC.

The J gene is TRBJ1-5, the V gene TRBV6-2 or TRBV6-3; D is unresolved. Trimming removed 5 bases at V and 7 bases at J, with 21 bases between. There are 16 residues in the CDR3. The germline gives CDR1 MNHEY, CDR2 SVGEGT. This CDR3 reads CASSPSSGSLGQPQHF. The CDR3 nucleotides are TGTGCCAGCAGTCCGTCTAGCGGCTCTTTAGGGCAGCCCCAGCATTTT.

This rearrangement joins TRBV12-5 to TRBJ2-7; 8 nucleotides align to TRBD1. This CDR3 region has 18 residues. V lost 6 bases to trimming and J lost 3 bases; unmatched junction nucleotides: 19. The germline V gene encodes CDR1 LGHNT and CDR2 FRNRAP. CDR3 nucleotides: TGTGCTAGTGGCCCGCTCGGGACAGGTCCCCGGTCCCTCTACGAGCAGTACTTC. It encodes CASGPLGTGPRSLYEQYF.

This clone has more than one count but fewer than ten. CDR3 residues: CASSPGQGEKLFF. CDR3 coding DNA: TGTGCCAGCAGTCCGGGACAGGGTGAAAAACTGTTTTTT. This sequence joins TRBV28 and TRBJ1-4, with TRBD1 identical over 9 bases. The V gene's germline CDR1 is MDHEN and CDR2 SYDVKM. J gave up 7 bases and V 5 bases, and 2 bases lay outside the gene matches. The CDR3 runs 13 residues.

Only a few counts were recorded for this clone. The chain joins TRBV12-5 to TRBJ1-5; D call uncertain. V lost 6 bases and J 2 bases, leaving 8 bases between the germline ends. Germline V gives CDR1 LGHNT, CDR2 FRNRAP. The CDR3 has 13 amino acids. This CDR3 is CASGSGGNQPQHF. CDR3 DNA: TGTGCTAGTGGGAGCGGAGGCAATCAGCCCCAGCATTTT.

This clone appeared a few times. The chain employs TRBV6-2 or TRBV6-3 and TRBJ1-4; 8 nucleotides match TRBD1. Losses at the gene ends were 6 bases for V and 10 bases for J; bases not matched to a gene: 10. Germline CDR1 MNHEY, CDR2 SVGEGT. The CDR3 consists of 14 residues. Here the CDR3 DNA reads TGTGCCAGCAGCCGGACAGGGTTAAGCGGAAAACTGTTTTTT. Translation: CASSRTGLSGKLFF.

This rearrangement joins TRBV27 to TRBJ2-5, with D possibly TRBD2 on 5 matching bases. Germline CDR1 reads MNHEY; CDR2 reads SMNVEV (reference sequence). This CDR3 has 13 amino acids. V gave up 5 bases and J gave up 3 bases, with 10 bases separating them. CDR3 DNA: TGTGCCAGCAGTCGGGAAGGGAAAGAGACCCAGTACTTC. Amino acid sequence: CASSREGKETQYF.

This clone showed up just once. V usage is TRBV7-9 and J usage is TRBJ2-6; D is possibly TRBD1 (5 bases). The CDR3 sequence is 15 residues long. The germline V gene has CDR1 SEHNR and CDR2 FQNEAQ (reference sequence). Trimming removed 5 bases from V and 3 bases from J, with 11 bases in between. DNA for the CDR3: TGTGCCAGCAGCGTGACAGTTGTTGGGGCCAACGTCCTGACTTTC. Amino acid sequence: CASSVTVVGANVLTF. Supplemented by reference TRBV7-9 and TRBJ2-6, the full variable domain reads DTGVSQNPRHKITKRGQNVTFRCDPISEHNRLYWYRQTLGQGPEFLTYFQNEAQLEKSRLLSDRFSAERPKGSFSTLEIQRTEQGDSAMYLCASSVTVVGANVLTFGAGSRLTVL.

This clone was seen a single time. The rearrangement joins TRBV5-5 to TRBJ1-5; 7 bases match TRBD1. The J segment lost 6 bases and the V segment lost 0 bases, leaving 3 bases of the junction unmatched. Germline V CDR1 and CDR2: SGHKS, YYEKEE (reference sequence). The CDR3 covers 14 residues. The chain's CDR3 is CASSLVQGGQPQHF. The CDR3 region has the DNA TGTGCCAGCAGCTTGGTGCAGGGGGGTCAGCCCCAGCATTTT.

This clone was observed once. The chain joins TRBV11-2 to TRBJ1-5, with a weak D call TRBD1 (6 bases). Germline-derived CDR1 and CDR2 are SGHAT and FQNNGV. V was shortened by 5 bases and J by 4 bases, with 18 bases between the two germline ends. The CDR3 is 16 residues long. CDR3 DNA sequence: TGTGCCAGCAGCGGCCGAGCGGGGGGCGGGAATCAGCCCCAGCATTTT. Its translation is CASSGRAGGGNQPQHF.